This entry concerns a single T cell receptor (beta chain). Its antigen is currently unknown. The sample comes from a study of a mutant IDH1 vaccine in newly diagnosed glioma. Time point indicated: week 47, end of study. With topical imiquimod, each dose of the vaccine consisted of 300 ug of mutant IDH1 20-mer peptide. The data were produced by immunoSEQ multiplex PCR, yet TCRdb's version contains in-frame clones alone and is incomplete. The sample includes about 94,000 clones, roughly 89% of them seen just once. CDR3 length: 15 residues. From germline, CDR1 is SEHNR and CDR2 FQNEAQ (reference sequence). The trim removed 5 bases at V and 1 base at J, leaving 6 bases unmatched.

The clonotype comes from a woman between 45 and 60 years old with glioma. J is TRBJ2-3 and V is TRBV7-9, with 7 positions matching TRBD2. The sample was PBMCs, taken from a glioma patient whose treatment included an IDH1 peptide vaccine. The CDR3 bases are TGTGCCAGCAGCCCTAAGCGGGGACGCACAGATACGCAGTATTTT. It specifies CASSPKRGRTDTQYF.